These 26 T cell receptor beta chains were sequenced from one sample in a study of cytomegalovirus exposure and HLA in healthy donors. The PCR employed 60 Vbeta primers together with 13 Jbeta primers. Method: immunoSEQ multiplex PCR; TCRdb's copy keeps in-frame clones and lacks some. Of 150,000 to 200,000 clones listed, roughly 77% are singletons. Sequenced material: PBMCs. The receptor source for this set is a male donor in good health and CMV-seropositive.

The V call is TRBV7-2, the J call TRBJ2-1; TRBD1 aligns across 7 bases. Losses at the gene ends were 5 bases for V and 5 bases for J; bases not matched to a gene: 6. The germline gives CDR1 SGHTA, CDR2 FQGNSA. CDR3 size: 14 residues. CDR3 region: CASSRDRVHNEQFF. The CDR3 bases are TGTGCCAGCAGCCGAGACAGGGTCCACAATGAGCAGTTCTTC. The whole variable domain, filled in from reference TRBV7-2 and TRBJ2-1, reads GAGVSQSPSNKVTEKGKDVELRCDPISGHTALYWYRQSLGQGLEFLIYFQGNSAPDKSGLPSDRFSAERTGGSVSTLTIQRTQQEDSAVYLCASSRDRVHNEQFFGPGTRLTVL.

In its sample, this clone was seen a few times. The CDR3 sequence: CASSDSSVGNTEAFF. CDR3 DNA sequence: TGTGCCAGCAGTGACTCGAGCGTCGGGAACACTGAAGCTTTCTTT. The rearrangement uses TRBV6-4 and TRBJ1-1, with no clear D. The CDR3 sequence is 15 residues long. Trimming left V 0 bases short and J 1 base short, with 9 bases between. CDR1 is MRHNA, CDR2 SNTAGT, per germline.

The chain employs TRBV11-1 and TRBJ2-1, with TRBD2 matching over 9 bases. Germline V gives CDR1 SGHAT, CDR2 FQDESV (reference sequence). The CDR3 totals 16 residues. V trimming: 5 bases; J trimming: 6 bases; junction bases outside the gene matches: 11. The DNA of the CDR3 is TGTGCCAGCAGCGGCTTGGTAGCGGGAGTCTCCAATGAGCAGTTCTTC. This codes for CASSGLVAGVSNEQFF.

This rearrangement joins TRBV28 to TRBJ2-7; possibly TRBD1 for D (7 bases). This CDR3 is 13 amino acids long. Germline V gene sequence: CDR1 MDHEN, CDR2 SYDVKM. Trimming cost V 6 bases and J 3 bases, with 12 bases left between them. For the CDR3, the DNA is TGTGCCAGCAGCTGGGGGGACAGCTACGAGCAGTACTTC. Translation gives CASSWGDSYEQYF.

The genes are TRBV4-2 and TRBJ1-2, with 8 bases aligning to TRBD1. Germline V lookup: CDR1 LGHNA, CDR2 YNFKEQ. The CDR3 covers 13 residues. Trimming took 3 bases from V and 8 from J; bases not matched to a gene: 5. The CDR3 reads CASSQRQGNGYTF. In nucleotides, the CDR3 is TGTGCCAGCAGCCAGAGACAGGGGAACGGCTACACCTTC.

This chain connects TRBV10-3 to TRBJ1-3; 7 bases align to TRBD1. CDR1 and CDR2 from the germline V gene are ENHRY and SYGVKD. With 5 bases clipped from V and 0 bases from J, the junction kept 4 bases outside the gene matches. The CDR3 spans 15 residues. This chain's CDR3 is CAISPQGISGNTIYF. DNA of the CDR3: TGTGCCATCAGTCCACAGGGGATCTCTGGAAACACCATATATTTT.

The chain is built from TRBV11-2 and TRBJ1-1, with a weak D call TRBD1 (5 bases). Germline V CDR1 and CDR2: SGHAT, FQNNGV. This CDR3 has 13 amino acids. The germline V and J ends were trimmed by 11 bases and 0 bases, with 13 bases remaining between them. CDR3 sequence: CAGGDGLNTEAFF. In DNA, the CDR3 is TGTGCCGGAGGGGACGGTTTGAACACTGAAGCTTTCTTT. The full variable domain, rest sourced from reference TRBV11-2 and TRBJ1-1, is EAGVAQSPRYKIIEKRQSVAFWCNPISGHATLYWYQQILGQGPKLLIQFQNNGVVDDSQLPKDRFSAERLKGVDSTLKIQPAKLEDSAVYLCAGGDGLNTEAFFGQGTRLTVV.

The CDR3 DNA follows: TGTGCCAGCAGCTTAGCGACGCCGAAAGGGGTAGAGACCCAGTACTTC. Translation: CASSLATPKGVETQYF. This chain joins TRBV11-2 and TRBJ2-5; tentative D call: TRBD1 (5 bases). CDR3 length: 16 amino acids. Germline V gives CDR1 SGHAT, CDR2 FQNNGV. Trimming cost V 1 base and J 4 bases, with 16 bases left between them.

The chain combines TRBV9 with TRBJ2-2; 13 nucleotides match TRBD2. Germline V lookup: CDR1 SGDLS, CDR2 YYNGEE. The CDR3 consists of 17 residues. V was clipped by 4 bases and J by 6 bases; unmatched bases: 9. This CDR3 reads CASSSGTSGISSGELFF. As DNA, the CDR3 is TGTGCCAGCAGCTCCGGGACTAGCGGGATCTCTTCCGGGGAGCTGTTTTTT.

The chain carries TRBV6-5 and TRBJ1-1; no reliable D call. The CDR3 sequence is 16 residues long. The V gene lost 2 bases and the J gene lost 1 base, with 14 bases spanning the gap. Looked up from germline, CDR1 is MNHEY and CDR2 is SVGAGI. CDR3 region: CASSYGGRTPNTEAFF. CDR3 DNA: TGTGCCAGCAGTTACGGAGGCAGAACCCCGAACACTGAAGCTTTCTTT.

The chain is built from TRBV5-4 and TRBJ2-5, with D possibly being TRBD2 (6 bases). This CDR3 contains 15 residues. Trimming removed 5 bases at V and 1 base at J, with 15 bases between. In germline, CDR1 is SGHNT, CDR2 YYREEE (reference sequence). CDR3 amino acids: CASSPEGGGQETQYF. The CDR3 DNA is TGTGCCAGCAGTCCGGAGGGCGGAGGCCAAGAGACCCAGTACTTC. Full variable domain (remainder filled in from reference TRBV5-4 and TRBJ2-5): ETGVTQSPTHLIKTRGQQVTLRCSSQSGHNTVSWYQQALGQGPQFIFQYYREEENGRGNFPPRFSGLQFPNYSSELNVNALELDDSALYLCASSPEGGGQETQYFGPGTRLLVL.

CDR3 amino acids: CASAQGGVSTGELFF. The CDR3 DNA reads as TGTGCTAGTGCCCAAGGGGGGGTCAGCACCGGGGAGCTGTTTTTT. The rearrangement uses TRBV12-5 and TRBJ2-2, with D possibly TRBD2 on 7 matching bases. V lost 7 bases and J lost 4, with 16 bases in between. The germline gives CDR1 LGHNT, CDR2 FRNRAP. The CDR3 contains 15 residues.

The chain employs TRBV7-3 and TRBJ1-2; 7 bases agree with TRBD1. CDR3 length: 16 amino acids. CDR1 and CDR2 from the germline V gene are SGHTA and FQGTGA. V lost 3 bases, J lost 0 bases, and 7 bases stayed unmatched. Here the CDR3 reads CASSFTGTASNYGYTF. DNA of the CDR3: TGTGCCAGCAGCTTCACCGGGACAGCGTCTAACTATGGCTACACCTTC. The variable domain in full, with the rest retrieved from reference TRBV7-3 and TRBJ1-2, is GAGVSQTPSNKVTEKGKYVELRCDPISGHTALYWYRQSLGQGPEFLIYFQGTGAADDSGLPNDRFFAVRPEGSVSTLKIQRTERGDSAVYLCASSFTGTASNYGYTFGSGTRLTVV.

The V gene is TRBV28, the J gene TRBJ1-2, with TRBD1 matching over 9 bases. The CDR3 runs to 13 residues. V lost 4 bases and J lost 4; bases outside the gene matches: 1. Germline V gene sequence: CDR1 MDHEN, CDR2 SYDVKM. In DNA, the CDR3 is TGTGCCAGCAGTTCGGACAGGGGCTATGGCTACACCTTC. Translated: CASSSDRGYGYTF.

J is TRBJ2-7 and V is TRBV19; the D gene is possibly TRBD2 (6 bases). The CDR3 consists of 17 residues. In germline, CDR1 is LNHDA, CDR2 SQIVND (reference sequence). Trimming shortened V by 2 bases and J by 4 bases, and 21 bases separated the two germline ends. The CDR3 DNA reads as TGTGCCAGTAGTATAAGGGTCCTAGCCGGGAGTGGGTACGAGCAGTACTTC. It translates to CASSIRVLAGSGYEQYF.

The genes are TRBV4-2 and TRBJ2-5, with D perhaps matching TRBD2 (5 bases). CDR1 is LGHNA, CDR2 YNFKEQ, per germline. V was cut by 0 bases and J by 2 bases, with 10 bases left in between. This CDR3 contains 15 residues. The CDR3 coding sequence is TGTGCCAGCAGCCAAGATCCGCTAGCTCAAGAGACCCAGTACTTC. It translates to CASSQDPLAQETQYF.

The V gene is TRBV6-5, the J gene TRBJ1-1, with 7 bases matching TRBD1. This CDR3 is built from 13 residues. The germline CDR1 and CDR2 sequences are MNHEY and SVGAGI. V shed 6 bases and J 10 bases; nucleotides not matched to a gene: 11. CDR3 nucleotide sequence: TGTGCCAGCAGCCGCACCCAGGGGGGCCCAGCTTTCTTT. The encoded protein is CASSRTQGGPAFF.

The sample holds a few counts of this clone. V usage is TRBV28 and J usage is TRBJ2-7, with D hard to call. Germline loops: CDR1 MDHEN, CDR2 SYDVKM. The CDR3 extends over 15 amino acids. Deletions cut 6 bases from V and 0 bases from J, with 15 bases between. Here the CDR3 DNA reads TGTGCCAGCAGCCTTCATACCCCTAGCTCCTACGAGCAGTACTTC. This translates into CASSLHTPSSYEQYF.

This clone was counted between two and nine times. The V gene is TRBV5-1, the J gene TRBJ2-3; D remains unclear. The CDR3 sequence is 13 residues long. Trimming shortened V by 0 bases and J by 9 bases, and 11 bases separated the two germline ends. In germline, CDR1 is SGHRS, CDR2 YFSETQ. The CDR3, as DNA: TGCGCCAGCAGCTTGGGTGGGCCTGAAACGCAGTATTTT. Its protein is CASSLGGPETQYF.

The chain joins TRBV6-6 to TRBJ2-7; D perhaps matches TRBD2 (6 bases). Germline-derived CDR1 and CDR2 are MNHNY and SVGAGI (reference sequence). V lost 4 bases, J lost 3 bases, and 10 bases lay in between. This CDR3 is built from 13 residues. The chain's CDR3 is CASSSRDVYEQYF. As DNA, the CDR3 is TGTGCCAGCAGTTCGCGGGACGTCTACGAGCAGTACTTC.

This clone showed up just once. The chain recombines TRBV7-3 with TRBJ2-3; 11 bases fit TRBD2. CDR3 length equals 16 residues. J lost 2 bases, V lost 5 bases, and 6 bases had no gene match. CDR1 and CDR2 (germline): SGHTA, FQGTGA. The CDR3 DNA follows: TGTGCCAGCAGCCCCCGGACTAGCGGGTACACAGATACGCAGTATTTT. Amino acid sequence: CASSPRTSGYTDTQYF.

The CDR3 loop is CASSSAADNEQFF. In nucleotides, the CDR3 is TGTGCCAGCAGTTCTGCGGCCGACAATGAGCAGTTCTTC. The rearrangement joins TRBV7-3 to TRBJ2-1; the D is unclear. The CDR3 has 13 residues. Trimming took off 6 bases at V and 5 bases at J, with 11 bases between the two ends. CDR1 is SGHTA and CDR2 is FQGTGA in the germline V gene.

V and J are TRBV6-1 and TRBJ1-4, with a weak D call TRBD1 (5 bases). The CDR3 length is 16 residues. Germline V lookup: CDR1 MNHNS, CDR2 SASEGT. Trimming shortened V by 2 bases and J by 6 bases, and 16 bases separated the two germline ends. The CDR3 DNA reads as TGTGCCAGCAGTGAACAGAGCGGGGCGGTGTATGAAAAACTGTTTTTT. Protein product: CASSEQSGAVYEKLFF.

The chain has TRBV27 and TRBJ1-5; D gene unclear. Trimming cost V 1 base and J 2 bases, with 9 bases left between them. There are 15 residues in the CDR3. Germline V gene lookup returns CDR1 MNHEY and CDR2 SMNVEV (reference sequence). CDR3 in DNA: TGTGCCAGCAGTTTATTCAGACAAGGCAATCAGCCCCAGCATTTT. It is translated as CASSLFRQGNQPQHF.

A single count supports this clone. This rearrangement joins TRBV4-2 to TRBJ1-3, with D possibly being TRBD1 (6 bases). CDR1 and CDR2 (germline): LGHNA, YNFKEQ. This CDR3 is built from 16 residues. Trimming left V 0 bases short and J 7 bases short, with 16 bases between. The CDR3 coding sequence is TGTGCCAGCAGCCAAGAGCTGAGGGGGATGGTTAACACCATATATTTT. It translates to CASSQELRGMVNTIYF.

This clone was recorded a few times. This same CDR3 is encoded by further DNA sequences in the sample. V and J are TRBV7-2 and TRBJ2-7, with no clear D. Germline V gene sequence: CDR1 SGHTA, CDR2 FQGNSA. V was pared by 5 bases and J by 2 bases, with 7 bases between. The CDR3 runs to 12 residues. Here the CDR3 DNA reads TGTGCCAGCAGCCTAGACACCTACGAGCAGTACTTC. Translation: CASSLDTYEQYF.